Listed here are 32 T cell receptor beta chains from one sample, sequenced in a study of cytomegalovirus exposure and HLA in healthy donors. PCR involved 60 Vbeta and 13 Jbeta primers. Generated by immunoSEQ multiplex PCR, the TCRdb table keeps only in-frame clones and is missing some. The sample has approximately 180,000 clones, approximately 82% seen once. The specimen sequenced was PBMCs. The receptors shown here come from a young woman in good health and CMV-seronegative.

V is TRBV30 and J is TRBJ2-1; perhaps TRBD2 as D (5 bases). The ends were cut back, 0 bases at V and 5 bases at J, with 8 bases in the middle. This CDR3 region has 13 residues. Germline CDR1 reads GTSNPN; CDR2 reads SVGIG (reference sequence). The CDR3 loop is CAWSVTRDNEQFF. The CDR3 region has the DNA TGTGCCTGGAGTGTTACGCGGGACAATGAGCAGTTCTTC.

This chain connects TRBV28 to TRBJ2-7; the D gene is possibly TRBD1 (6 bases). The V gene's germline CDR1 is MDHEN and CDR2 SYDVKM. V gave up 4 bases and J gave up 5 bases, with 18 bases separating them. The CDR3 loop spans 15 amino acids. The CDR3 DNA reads TGTGCCAGCAGTTCCCCCGGGACACCATGGCACGAGCAGTACGTC. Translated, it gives CASSSPGTPWHEQYV.

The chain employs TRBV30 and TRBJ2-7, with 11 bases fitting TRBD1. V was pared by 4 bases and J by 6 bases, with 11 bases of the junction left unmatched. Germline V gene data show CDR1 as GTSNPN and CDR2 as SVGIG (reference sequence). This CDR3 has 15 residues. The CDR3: CAWTSPGTGGIEQYF. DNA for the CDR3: TGTGCCTGGACCAGCCCCGGGACAGGGGGAATCGAGCAGTACTTC.

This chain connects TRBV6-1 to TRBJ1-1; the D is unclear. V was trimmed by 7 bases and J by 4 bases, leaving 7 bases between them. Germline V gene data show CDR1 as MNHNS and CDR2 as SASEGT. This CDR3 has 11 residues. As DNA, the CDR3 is TGTGCCAGCAAAACGGGCACTGAAGCTTTCTTT. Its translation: CASKTGTEAFF.

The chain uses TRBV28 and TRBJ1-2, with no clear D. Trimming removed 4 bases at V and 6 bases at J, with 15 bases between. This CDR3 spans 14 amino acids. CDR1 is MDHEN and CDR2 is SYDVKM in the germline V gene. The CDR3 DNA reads TGTGCCAGCAGTTCGCCCGAGCATACTCATGGCTACACCTTC. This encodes CASSSPEHTHGYTF.

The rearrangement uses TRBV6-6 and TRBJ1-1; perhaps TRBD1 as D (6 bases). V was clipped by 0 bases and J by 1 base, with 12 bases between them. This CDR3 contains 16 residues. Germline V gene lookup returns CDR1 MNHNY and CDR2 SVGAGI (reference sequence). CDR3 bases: TGTGCCAGCAGTTACTCGGACGGGACACAGAACACTGAAGCTTTCTTT. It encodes CASSYSDGTQNTEAFF.

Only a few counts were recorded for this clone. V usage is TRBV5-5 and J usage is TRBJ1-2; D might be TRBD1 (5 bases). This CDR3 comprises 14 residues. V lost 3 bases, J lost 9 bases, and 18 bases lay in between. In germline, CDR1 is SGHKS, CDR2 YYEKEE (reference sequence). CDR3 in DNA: TGTGCCAGCAGCTGGCCCGGGACTGTCCTAAGCTACACCTTC. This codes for CASSWPGTVLSYTF.

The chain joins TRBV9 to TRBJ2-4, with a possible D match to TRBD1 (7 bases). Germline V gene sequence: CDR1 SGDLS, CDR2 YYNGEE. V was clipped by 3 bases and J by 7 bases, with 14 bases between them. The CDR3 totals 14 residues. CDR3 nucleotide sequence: TGTGCCAGCAGCGGCGGGACAGCCGGGAACATTCAGTACTTC. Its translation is CASSGGTAGNIQYF.

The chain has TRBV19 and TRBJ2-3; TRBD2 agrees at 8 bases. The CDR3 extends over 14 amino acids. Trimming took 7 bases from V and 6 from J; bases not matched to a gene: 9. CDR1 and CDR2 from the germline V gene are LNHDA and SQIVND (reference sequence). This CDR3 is CASTTDTGGDTQYF. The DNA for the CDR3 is TGTGCCAGTACCACGGACACGGGGGGGGATACGCAGTATTTT.

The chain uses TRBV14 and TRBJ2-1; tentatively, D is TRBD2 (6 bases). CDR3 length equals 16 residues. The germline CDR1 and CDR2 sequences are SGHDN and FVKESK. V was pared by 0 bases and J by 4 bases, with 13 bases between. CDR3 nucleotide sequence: TGTGCCAGCAGCCAAGATCGACTAGTCCCTTACAATGAGCAGTTCTTC. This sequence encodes CASSQDRLVPYNEQFF.

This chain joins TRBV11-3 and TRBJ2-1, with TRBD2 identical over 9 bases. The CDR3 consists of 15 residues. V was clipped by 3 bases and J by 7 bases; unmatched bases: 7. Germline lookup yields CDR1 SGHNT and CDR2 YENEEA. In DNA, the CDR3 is TGTGCCAGCAGCTTCCTAGCGGGGCCCCGGAATGAGCAGTTCTTC. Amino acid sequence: CASSFLAGPRNEQFF.

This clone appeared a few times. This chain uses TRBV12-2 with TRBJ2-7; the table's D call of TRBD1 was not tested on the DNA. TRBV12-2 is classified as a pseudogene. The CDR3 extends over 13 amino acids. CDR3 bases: TGTGCAAGTCGCAAGAACAGAACGTCCCTCGGTATCGTC. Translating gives CASRKNRTSLGIV.

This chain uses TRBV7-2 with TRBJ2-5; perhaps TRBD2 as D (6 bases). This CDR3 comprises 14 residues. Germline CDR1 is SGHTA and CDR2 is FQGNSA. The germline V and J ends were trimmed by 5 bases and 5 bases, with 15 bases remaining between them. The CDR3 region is CASSRDSFRETQYF. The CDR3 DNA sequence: TGTGCCAGCAGCCGGGACTCTTTCAGGGAGACCCAGTACTTC.

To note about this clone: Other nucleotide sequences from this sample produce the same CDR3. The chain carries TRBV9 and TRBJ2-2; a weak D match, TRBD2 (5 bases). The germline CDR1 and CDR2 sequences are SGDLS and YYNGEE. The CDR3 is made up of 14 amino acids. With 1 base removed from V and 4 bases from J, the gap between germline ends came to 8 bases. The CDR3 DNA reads TGTGCCAGCAGCGTATCCGGACTCACCGGGGAGCTGTTTTTT. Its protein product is CASSVSGLTGELFF.

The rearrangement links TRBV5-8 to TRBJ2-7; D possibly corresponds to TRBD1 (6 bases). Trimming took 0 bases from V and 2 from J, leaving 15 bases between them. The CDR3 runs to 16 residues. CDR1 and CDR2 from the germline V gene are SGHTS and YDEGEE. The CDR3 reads CASSLAGTKGAYEQYV. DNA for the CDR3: TGTGCCAGCAGCTTGGCCGGAACAAAGGGGGCCTACGAGCAGTACGTC.

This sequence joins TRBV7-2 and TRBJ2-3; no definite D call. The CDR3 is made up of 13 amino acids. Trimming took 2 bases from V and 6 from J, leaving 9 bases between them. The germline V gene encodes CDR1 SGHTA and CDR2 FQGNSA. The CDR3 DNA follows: TGTGCCAGCAGCTTAATCCTTCCGGATACGCAGTATTTT. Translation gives CASSLILPDTQYF.

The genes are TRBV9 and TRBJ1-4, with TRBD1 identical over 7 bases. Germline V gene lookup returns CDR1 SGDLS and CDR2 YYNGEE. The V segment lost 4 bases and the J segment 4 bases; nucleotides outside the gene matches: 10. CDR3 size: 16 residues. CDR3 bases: TGTGCCAGCAGCCCAGAGGGAACAGGGGTTAATGAAAAACTGTTTTTT. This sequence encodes CASSPEGTGVNEKLFF.

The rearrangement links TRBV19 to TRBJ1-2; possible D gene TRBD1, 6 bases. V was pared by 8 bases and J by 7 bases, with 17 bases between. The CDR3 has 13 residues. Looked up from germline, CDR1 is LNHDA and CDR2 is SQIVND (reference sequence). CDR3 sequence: CASGDRSLGGYTF. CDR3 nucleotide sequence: TGTGCCAGTGGAGACAGGTCCCTCGGTGGCTACACCTTC.

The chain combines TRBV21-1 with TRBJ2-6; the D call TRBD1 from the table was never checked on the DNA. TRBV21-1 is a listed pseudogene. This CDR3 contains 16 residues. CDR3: CASSTGGRGGANVLTF. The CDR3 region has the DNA TGTGCCAGCAGCACTGGGGGCAGGGGTGGGGCCAACGTCCTGACTTTC.

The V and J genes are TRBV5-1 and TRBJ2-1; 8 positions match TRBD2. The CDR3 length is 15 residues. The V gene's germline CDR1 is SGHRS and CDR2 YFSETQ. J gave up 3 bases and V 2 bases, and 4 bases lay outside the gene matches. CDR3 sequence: CASSLAGALYNEQFF. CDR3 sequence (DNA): TGCGCCAGCAGCTTAGCGGGAGCCCTCTACAATGAGCAGTTCTTC.

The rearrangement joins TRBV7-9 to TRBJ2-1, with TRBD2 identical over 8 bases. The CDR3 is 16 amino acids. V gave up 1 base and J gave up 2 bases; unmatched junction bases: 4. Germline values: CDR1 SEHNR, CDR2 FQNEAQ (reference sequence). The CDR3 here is CASSLGVAGTYNEQFF. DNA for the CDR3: TGTGCCAGCAGCTTAGGGGTAGCGGGAACCTACAATGAGCAGTTCTTC.

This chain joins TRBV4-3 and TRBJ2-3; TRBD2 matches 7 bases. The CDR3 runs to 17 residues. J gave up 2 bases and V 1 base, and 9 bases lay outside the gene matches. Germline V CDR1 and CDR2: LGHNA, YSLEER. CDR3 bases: TGCGCCAGCAGCCAAGGAAGCGGGACGACCCTCACAGATACGCAGTATTTT. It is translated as CASSQGSGTTLTDTQYF.

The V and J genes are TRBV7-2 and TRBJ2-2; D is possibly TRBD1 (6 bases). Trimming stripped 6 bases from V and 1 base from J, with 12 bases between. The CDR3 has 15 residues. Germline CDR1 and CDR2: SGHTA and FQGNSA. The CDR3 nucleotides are TGTGCCAGCAGATCGTGGGGGCGGAACACCGGGGAGCTGTTTTTT. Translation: CASRSWGRNTGELFF.

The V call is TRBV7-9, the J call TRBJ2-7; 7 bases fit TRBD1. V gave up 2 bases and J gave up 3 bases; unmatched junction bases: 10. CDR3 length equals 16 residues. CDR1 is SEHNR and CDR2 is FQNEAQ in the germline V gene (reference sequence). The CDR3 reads CASSLLGTADNYEQYV. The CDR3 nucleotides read TGTGCCAGCAGCTTACTCGGGACAGCCGACAACTACGAGCAGTACGTC.

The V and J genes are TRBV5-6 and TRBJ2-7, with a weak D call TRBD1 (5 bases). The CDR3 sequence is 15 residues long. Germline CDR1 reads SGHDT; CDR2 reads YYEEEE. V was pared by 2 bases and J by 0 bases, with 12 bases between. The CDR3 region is CASSLTLDTSYEQYF. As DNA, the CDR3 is TGTGCCAGCAGCTTAACTTTGGACACCTCCTACGAGCAGTACTTC.

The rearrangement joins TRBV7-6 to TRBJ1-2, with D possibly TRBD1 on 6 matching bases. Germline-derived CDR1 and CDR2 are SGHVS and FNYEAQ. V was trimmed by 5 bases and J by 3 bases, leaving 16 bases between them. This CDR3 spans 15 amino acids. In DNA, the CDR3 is TGTGCCAGCAGCCTTCTACTGACAGGAGACTATGGCTACACCTTC. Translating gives CASSLLLTGDYGYTF.

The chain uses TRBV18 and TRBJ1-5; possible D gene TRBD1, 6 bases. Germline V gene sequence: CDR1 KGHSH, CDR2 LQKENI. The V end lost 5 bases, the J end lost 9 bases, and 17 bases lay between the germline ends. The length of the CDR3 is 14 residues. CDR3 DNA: TGTGCCAGCTCAGGGGACACTTCAATCATGCCCCAGCATTTT. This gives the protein CASSGDTSIMPQHF.

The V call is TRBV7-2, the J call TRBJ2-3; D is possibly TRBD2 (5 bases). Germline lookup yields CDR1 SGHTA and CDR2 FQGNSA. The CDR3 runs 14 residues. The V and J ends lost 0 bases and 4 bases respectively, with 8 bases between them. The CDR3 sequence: CASSLAGEADTQYF. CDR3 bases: TGTGCCAGCAGCTTAGCGGGAGAGGCAGATACGCAGTATTTT.

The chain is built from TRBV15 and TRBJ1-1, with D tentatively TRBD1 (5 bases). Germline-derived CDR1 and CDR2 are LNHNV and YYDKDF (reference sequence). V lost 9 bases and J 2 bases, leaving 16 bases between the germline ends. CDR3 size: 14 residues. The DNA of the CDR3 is TGTGCCACGGGCAAGGGCAGGGCAAACACTGAAGCTTTCTTT. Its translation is CATGKGRANTEAFF. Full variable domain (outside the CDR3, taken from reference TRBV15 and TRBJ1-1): DAMVIQNPRYQVTQFGKPVTLSCSQTLNHNVMYWYQQKSSQAPKLLFHYYDKDFNNEADTPDNFQSRRPNTSFCFLDIRSPGLGDTAMYLCATGKGRANTEAFFGQGTRLTVV.

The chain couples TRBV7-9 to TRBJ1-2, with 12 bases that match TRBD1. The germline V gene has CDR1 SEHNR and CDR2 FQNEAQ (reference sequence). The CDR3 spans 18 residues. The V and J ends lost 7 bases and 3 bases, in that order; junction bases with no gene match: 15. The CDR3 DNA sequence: TGTGCCAGCAACGCGAATGGGGACAGGGGGCGCAGAGACTATGGCTACACCTTC. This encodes CASNANGDRGRRDYGYTF.

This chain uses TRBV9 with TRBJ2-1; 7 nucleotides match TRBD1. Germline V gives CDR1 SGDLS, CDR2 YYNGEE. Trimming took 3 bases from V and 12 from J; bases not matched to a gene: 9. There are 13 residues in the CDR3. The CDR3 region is CASSGTGRGTQFF. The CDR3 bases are TGTGCCAGCAGCGGGACAGGCAGGGGGACGCAGTTCTTC.

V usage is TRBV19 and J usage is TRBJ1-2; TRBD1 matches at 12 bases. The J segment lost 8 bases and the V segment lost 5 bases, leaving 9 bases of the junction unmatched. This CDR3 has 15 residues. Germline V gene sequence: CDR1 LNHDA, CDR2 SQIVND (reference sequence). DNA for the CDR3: TGTGCCAGTAGTCCCCCGGGACAGGGGGCGCTGGGCTACACCTTC. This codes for CASSPPGQGALGYTF.